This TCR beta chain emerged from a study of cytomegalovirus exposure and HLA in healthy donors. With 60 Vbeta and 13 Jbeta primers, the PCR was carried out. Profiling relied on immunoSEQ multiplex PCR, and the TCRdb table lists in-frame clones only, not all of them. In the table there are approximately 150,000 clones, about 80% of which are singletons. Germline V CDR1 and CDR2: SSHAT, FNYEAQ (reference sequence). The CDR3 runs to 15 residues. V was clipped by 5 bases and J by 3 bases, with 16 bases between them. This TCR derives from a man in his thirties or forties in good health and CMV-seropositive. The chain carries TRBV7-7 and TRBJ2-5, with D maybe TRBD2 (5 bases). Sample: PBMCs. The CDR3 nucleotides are TGTGCCAGCAGCCCAACCGGGAATCCCAAAGAGACCCAGTACTTC. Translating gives CASSPTGNPKETQYF.